This T cell receptor beta chain was sequenced for a study of blood T cell repertoires in COVID-19. CDR3 length: 14 residues. The V gene's germline CDR1 is GTSNPN and CDR2 SVGIG (reference sequence). The V gene lost 6 bases and the J gene lost 1 base, with 12 bases spanning the gap. TCRdb keeps only in-frame clones here, not all; method: immunoSEQ multiplex PCR. The top ten clones hold 1% to 1.5% of a sample with 380,000 or so clones, roughly nine tenths of them seen once. Source material: peripheral blood. This TCR came from a middle-aged man with acute or convalescent COVID-19. The J gene is TRBJ2-2, the V gene TRBV30; D is unclear. Here the CDR3 reads CACPLVRNTGELFF. DNA of the CDR3: TGTGCCTGTCCCCTGGTCAGGAACACCGGGGAGCTGTTTTTT.